Shown below are 14 T cell receptor beta chains from a single sample sequenced in a study of PD-L1 blockade in urothelial cancer. The assay was immunoSEQ multiplex PCR, and TCRdb's table has in-frame clones only and misses some. The table lists 95,000 or so clones, roughly 84% of them singletons. Time point: pretreatment peripheral blood. The input for sequencing was PBMCs, taken around atezolizumab (anti-PD-L1) treatment. The receptor source for this set is a man between 60 and 70 years old with urothelial cancer.

This clone was recorded once. The chain has TRBV29-1 and TRBJ2-1; no definite D call. V was clipped by 2 bases and J by 3 bases, with 8 bases between them. Germline loops: CDR1 SQVTM, CDR2 ANQGSEA. The length of the CDR3 is 13 residues. Here the CDR3 DNA reads TGCAGCGTTGAACGCGTCATCTACAATGAGCAGTTCTTC. This translates into CSVERVIYNEQFF.

The chain has TRBV7-2 and TRBJ2-5; 8 nucleotides match TRBD2. Germline CDR1 and CDR2: SGHTA and FQGNSA. The CDR3 spans 16 residues. Germline trimming cut 4 bases from V and 3 bases from J; bases unmatched to any gene: 10. Written as DNA, the CDR3 is TGTGCCAGCAGCTCGGGGGGGAGAAGGTTAGAAGAGACCCAGTACTTC. It encodes CASSSGGRRLEETQYF.

Regarding this clone: One end of the junction does not line up with germline, which may come from a read error. The chain employs TRBV10-3 and TRBJ2-7; the match to TRBD1 covers 9 bases. This CDR3 is built from 12 residues. In germline, CDR1 is ENHRY, CDR2 SYGVKD. The DNA of the CDR3 is TGTGCCACCAGACAGGGGGAAGGGAGAGGGGACTTC. It yields the protein CATRQGEGRGDF.

This chain connects TRBV7-2 to TRBJ2-7; D is possibly TRBD1 (5 bases). Germline CDR1 SGHTA, CDR2 FQGNSA. This CDR3 comprises 14 residues. Trimming left V 2 bases short and J 3 bases short, with 11 bases between. CDR3 bases: TGTGCCAGCAGCTTATCCCAGGGTTACTACGAGCAGTACTTC. Translated: CASSLSQGYYEQYF. The full variable domain, with the rest looked up from reference TRBV7-2 and TRBJ2-7, is GAGVSQSPSNKVTEKGKDVELRCDPISGHTALYWYRQSLGQGLEFLIYFQGNSAPDKSGLPSDRFSAERTGGSVSTLTIQRTQQEDSAVYLCASSLSQGYYEQYFGPGTRLTVT.

V is TRBV5-6 and J is TRBJ2-7, with 11 bases lining up with TRBD2. Germline V gene sequence: CDR1 SGHDT, CDR2 YYEEEE. The J segment lost 8 bases and the V segment lost 0 bases, leaving 19 bases of the junction unmatched. CDR3 length: 19 amino acids. The CDR3 nucleotides are TGTGCCAGCAGCTTGGGGGTGGGGACTAGCGGAATTCCTTTTGTGAAGCAGTACTTC. Amino acids: CASSLGVGTSGIPFVKQYF.

This chain links TRBV5-4 with TRBJ1-4; no definite D call. Trimming removed 4 bases from V and 2 bases from J, with 9 bases in between. This CDR3 contains 14 residues. Germline CDR1 and CDR2: SGHNT and YYREEE (reference sequence). CDR3 protein: CASSNRGTNEKLFF. Here the CDR3 DNA reads TGTGCCAGCAGCAACAGAGGGACTAATGAAAAACTGTTTTTT.

The chain carries TRBV19 and TRBJ1-1; maybe TRBD1 (5 bases). Trimming cost V 8 bases and J 11 bases, with 15 bases left between them. From germline, CDR1 is LNHDA and CDR2 SQIVND (reference sequence). This CDR3 has 11 residues. The CDR3 DNA is TGTGCCAGTGTTCTGGGGGGGAGGGCTTTCTTT. Protein: CASVLGGRAFF.

This clone was observed a handful of times. The chain links TRBV6-1 to TRBJ1-5; the D gene is possibly TRBD1 (6 bases). The CDR3 sequence is 14 residues long. V was trimmed by 4 bases and J by 2 bases, leaving 9 bases between them. CDR1 MNHNS and CDR2 SASEGT come from the germline V gene. The CDR3 coding sequence is TGTGCCAGCAGTGTACAGGGCGGCAATCAGCCCCAGCATTTT. Protein product: CASSVQGGNQPQHF.

This chain links TRBV4-2 with TRBJ2-3; 9 positions match TRBD1. The junction had 5 bases not matched to a gene; V was cut back by 2 bases and J by 2 bases. The germline gives CDR1 LGHNA, CDR2 YNFKEQ. The CDR3 sequence is 16 residues long. The CDR3 sequence: CASSQTGGEVTDTQYF. DNA of the CDR3: TGTGCCAGCAGCCAAACAGGGGGCGAAGTCACAGATACGCAGTATTTT.

The rearrangement joins TRBV5-6 to TRBJ1-6; D not certain. Deletions cut 0 bases from V and 2 bases from J, with 9 bases between. This CDR3 spans 16 amino acids. Germline values: CDR1 SGHDT, CDR2 YYEEEE. CDR3: CASSLGQTAYNSPLHF. The CDR3 nucleotides read TGTGCCAGCAGCTTGGGCCAAACGGCCTATAATTCACCCCTCCACTTT.

Here the CDR3 reads CASSTGGTEAFF. Written as DNA, the CDR3 is TGTGCCAGCAGTACCGGGGGCACTGAAGCTTTCTTT. The rearrangement uses TRBV6-1 and TRBJ1-1; possibly TRBD1 for D (5 bases). CDR3 length equals 12 residues. V was trimmed by 5 bases and J by 4 bases, leaving 8 bases between them. The V gene's germline CDR1 is MNHNS and CDR2 SASEGT.

This chain connects TRBV5-1 to TRBJ2-3, with 12 bases matching TRBD2. Germline V CDR1 and CDR2: SGHRS, YFSETQ. V lost 5 bases to trimming and J lost 7 bases; unmatched junction nucleotides: 17. The CDR3 runs 18 residues. The CDR3 region has the DNA TGCGCCAGCAGTGCTGGACTAGCGGGATCCAGCGGGGCGAATACGCAGTATTTT. It translates to CASSAGLAGSSGANTQYF. The whole variable domain, filled in from reference TRBV5-1 and TRBJ2-3, reads KAGVTQTPRYLIKTRGQQVTLSCSPISGHRSVSWYQQTPGQGLQFLFEYFSETQRNKGNFPGRFSGRQFSNSRSEMNVSTLELGDSALYLCASSAGLAGSSGANTQYFGPGTRLTVL.

The chain carries TRBV5-1 and TRBJ2-6; D uncertain. CDR1 and CDR2 (germline): SGHRS, YFSETQ. CDR3 length: 16 amino acids. The V end was cut by 7 bases, the J end by 0 bases, with 14 bases between. CDR3 in amino acids: CASSLAGYSGANVLTF. CDR3 in DNA: TGCGCCAGCTCCCTGGCAGGCTACTCTGGGGCCAACGTCCTGACTTTC.

CDR3: CSVDRANTGELFF. The DNA for the CDR3 is TGCAGCGTTGACAGGGCGAACACCGGGGAGCTGTTTTTT. The chain combines TRBV29-1 with TRBJ2-2, with D tentatively TRBD1 (5 bases). This CDR3 has 13 amino acids. The V end was cut by 3 bases, the J end by 0 bases, with 5 bases between. CDR1 and CDR2 from the germline V gene are SQVTM and ANQGSEA.